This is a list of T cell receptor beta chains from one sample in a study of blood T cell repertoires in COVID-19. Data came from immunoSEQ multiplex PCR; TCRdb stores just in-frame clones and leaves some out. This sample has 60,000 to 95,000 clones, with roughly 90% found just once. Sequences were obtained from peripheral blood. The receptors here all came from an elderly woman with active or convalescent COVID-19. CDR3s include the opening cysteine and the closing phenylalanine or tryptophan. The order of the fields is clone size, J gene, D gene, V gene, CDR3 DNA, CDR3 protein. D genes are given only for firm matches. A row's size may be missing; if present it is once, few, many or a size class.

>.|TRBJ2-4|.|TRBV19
TGTGCCAGTAGGACAAACCTAAAGGACATTCAGTACTTC
CASRTNLKDIQYF
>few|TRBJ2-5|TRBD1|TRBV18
TGTGCCAGCTCACCATTGGTCTCTCCGGGACAGTCACCAGAGACCCAGTACTTC
CASSPLVSPGQSPETQYF
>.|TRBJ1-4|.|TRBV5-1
TGCGCCAGCAGCCACGGACAGAATGAAAAACTGTTTTTT
CASSHGQNEKLFF
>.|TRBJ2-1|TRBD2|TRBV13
TGTGCCAGCAGCTTCTCCCTAGCGGTGAGCTCCTACAATGAGCAGTTCTTC
CASSFSLAVSSYNEQFF
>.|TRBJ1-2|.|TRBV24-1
TGTGCCACCAGTGATTTGGAGGGCGGCTACACCTTC
CATSDLEGGYTF
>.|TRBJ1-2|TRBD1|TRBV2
TGTGCCAGCAGTCGGGACAGGGAATCAAATGGCTACACCTTC
CASSRDRESNGYTF
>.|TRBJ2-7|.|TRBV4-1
TGCGCCAGCAGCCAAGATGACATCCCAGCCTACGAGCAGTACTTC
CASSQDDIPAYEQYF
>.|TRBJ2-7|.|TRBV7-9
TGTGCCAGCAGCTTAATCGGCCGCCAGGGAGAGCAGTACTTC
CASSLIGRQGEQYF
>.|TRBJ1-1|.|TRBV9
TGTGCCAGCAGCGTAGGGTCCCAAGGGGCAACTGAAGCTTTCTTT
CASSVGSQGATEAFF
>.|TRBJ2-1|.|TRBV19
TGTGCCAGTTCGGCGGGGTACAATGAGCAGTTCTTC
CASSAGYNEQFF
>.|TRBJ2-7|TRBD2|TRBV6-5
TGTGCCAGCACCCTGAGCGGGGGGGCCGACGAGCAGTACTTC
CASTLSGGADEQYF
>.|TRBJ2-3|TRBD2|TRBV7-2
TGTGCCAGCAGCTCCTCTCCCCGGGGGGGCGGGGCAGATACGCAGTATTTT
CASSSSPRGGGADTQYF
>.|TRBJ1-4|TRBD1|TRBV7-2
TGTGCCAGCAGCTTAGGGGGGACAGGGAGCGAAAAACTGTTTTTT
CASSLGGTGSEKLFF
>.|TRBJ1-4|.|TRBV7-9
TGTGCCAGCAGCTTAGCCAGGGAAGAGGAAAAACTGTTTTTT
CASSLAREEEKLFF
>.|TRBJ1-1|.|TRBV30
TGTGCCTGGAGTACGACGGCAGGTCTCAACACTGAAGCTTTCTTT
CAWSTTAGLNTEAFF
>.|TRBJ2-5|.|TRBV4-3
TGCGCCAGCAGCCAAGCGGGGGCCCAGTACTTC
CASSQAGAQYF
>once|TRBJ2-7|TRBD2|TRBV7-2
TGTGCCAGCAGTTCCACTAGCGGCTACTACGAGCAGTACTTC
CASSSTSGYYEQYF
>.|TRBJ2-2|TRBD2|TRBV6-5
TGTGCCAGCAGTTGGGGGGGGACTAGGCCCAATCAGGAGCTGTTTTTT
CASSWGGTRPNQELFF
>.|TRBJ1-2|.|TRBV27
TGTGCCAGCAGTATCCGGTGGGGGGGGGCCTTCTATGGCTACACCTTC
CASSIRWGGAFYGYTF
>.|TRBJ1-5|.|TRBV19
TGTGCCAGTAGTATAGAAGAGGCTAGCAATCAGCCCCAGCATTTT
CASSIEEASNQPQHF
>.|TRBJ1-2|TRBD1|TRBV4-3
TGCGCCAGCAGCTGGACAGGGAACTATGGCTACACCTTC
CASSWTGNYGYTF
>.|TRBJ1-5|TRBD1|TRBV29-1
TGCAGCGTAGCCTTACAGGGGGGTCCTAATCAGCCCCAGCATTTT
CSVALQGGPNQPQHF
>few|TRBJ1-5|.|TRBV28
TGTGCCAGCAGTTTATATACAGGGAGCAATCAGCCCCAGCATTTT
CASSLYTGSNQPQHF
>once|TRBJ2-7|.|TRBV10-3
TGTGCCATCAGTGAGACGGCAGGGCGGGACTACGAGCAGTACTTC
CAISETAGRDYEQYF
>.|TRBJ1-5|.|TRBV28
TGTGCCAGCAGTTCCACAGGGACGGGGTGGCATTTT
CASSSTGTGWHF
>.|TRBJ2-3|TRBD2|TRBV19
TGTGCCAGTAGTTCGGGGACTAGCTACCGGGAAAGCACAGATACGCAGTATTTT
CASSSGTSYRESTDTQYF
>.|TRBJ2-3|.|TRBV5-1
TGCGCCAGCAGCAACCCCGTCGGGGCAGATACGCAGTATTTT
CASSNPVGADTQYF
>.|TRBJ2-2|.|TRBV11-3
TGTGCCAGCAGCCGCGGCGGGGTAGGCGGGGAGCTGTTTTTT
CASSRGGVGGELFF
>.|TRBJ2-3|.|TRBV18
TGTGCCAGCTCACCACCGATGGGGGGTACGGCAGATACGCAGTATTTT
CASSPPMGGTADTQYF
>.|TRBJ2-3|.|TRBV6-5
TGTGCCAGCAGTTACTACATTTACACAGATACGCAGTATTTT
CASSYYIYTDTQYF
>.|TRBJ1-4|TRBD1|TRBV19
TGTGCCAGCGACCGCGGGGACAGGGGGAGCTCTAATGAAAAACTGTTTTTT
CASDRGDRGSSNEKLFF
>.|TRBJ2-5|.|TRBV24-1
TGTGCCACCAGTGATTACGGGACAATGGAAGAGACCCAGTACTTC
CATSDYGTMEETQYF
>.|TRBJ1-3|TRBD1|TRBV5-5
TGTGCCAGCAGCTCACAGGGGCGCTCTGGAAACACCATATATTTT
CASSSQGRSGNTIYF
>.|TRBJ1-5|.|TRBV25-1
TGTGCCAGCAGTGCTTGGGCAAGCAATCAGCCCCAGCATTTT
CASSAWASNQPQHF
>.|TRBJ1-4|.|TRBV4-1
TGCGCCAGCAGCCAAGTCAAGGGGTTTAATGAAAAACTGTTTTTT
CASSQVKGFNEKLFF
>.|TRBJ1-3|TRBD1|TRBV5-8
TGTGCCAGCAGCCGTACGGGAGGACAGGGACAACGAAACACCATATATTTT
CASSRTGGQGQRNTIYF
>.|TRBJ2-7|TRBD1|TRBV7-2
TGTGCCAGCAGCTTAAGACAGGGGAAATCCTACGAGCAGTACTTC
CASSLRQGKSYEQYF
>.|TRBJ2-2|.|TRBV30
TGTGCCTGGAGTGTCGATAGCACCGGGGAGCTGTTTTTT
CAWSVDSTGELFF
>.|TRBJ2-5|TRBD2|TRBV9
TGTGCCAGCAGCCCCCAACCCGGGGGACTAGCGAGGGAGACCCAGTACTTC
CASSPQPGGLARETQYF
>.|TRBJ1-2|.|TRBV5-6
TGTGCCAGCAGCTTTCAGGCCGCTACTAACTATGGCTACACCTTC
CASSFQAATNYGYTF
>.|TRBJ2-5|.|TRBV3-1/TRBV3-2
TGTGCCAGCAGCCAAGATCCAGGGGCGCGGGAGACCCAGTACTTC
CASSQDPGARETQYF
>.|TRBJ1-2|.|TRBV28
TGTGCCAGCACCACAGGTCCTCGTGGGTACACCTTC
CASTTGPRGYTF
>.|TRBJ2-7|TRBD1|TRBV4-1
TGCGCCAGCAGCCAACGCCGGGACAGGGAGCAGTACTTC
CASSQRRDREQYF
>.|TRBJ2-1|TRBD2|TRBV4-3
TGCGCCAGCAGCCCCCTGACTAGCGGGGGGTCAAATGAGCAGTTCTTC
CASSPLTSGGSNEQFF
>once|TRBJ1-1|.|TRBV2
TGTGCCAGCAGGCGGTCCCCCCTAAACACTGAAGCTTTCTTT
CASRRSPLNTEAFF
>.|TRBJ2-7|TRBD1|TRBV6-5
TGTGCCAGCAGAACCGGGACAGGAGGCGAGCAGTACTTC
CASRTGTGGEQYF
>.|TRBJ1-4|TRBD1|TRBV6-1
TGTGCCAGCAGTGCCCCACAGGGGACTTATGCAACTAATGAAAAACTGTTTTTT
CASSAPQGTYATNEKLFF
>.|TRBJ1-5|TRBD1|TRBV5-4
TGTGCCAGCAGCGTACAGGGGAATCAGCCCCAGCATTTT
CASSVQGNQPQHF
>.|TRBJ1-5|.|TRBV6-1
TGTGCCAGCAGTGACAACCCCGGGGTTAGCAATCAGCCCCAGCATTTT
CASSDNPGVSNQPQHF